This T cell receptor beta chain stems from a study of blood T cell repertoires in COVID-19. Profiled with immunoSEQ multiplex PCR; TCRdb holds only in-frame clones, not every one. This sample has some 170,000 clones; around 90% occur once, and the top ten carry roughly 1.5%. The CDR3 extends over 14 amino acids. J lost 7 bases, V lost 5 bases, and 6 bases had no gene match. CDR1 SGHNT and CDR2 YENEEA come from the germline V gene. The sequence was obtained from a woman in her 50s with acute or convalescent COVID-19. The gene calls are TRBV11-3 and TRBJ2-4, with 9 nucleotides matching TRBD1. The source material was peripheral blood. The CDR3 protein is CASSPGTGTNIQYF. CDR3 in DNA: TGTGCCAGCAGCCCCGGGACAGGGACGAACATTCAGTACTTC.